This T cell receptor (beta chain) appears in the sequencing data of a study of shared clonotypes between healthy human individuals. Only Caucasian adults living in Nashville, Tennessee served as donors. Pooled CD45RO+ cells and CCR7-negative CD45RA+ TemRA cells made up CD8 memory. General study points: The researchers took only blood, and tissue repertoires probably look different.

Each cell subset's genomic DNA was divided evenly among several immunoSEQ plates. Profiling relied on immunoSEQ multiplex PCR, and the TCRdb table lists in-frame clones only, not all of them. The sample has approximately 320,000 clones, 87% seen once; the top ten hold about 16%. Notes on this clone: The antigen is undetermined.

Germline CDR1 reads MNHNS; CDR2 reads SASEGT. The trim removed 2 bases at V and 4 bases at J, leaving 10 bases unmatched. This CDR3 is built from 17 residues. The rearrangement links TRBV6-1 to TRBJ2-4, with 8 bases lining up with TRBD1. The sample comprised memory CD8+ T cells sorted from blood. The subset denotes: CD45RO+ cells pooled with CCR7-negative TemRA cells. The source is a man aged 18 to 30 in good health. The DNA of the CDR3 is TGTGCCAGCAGTGAATCGTTCGGGACAGGCCCTAAAAACATTCAGTACTTC. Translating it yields CASSESFGTGPKNIQYF.